This TCR beta chain appears in the sequencing data of a study of cytomegalovirus exposure and HLA in healthy donors. A word on this clone: Its antigen is undetermined.

PCR involved 60 Vbeta and 13 Jbeta primers. Only in-frame clones appear in the TCRdb table, and some are missing; sequencing was by immunoSEQ multiplex PCR. The sample has about 130,000 clones; 80% are singletons. Points from the study as a whole: A later analysis reportedly identified an Asian-associated ancestry cluster as carrying fewer N-insertions than the 666-donor mean.

Germline CDR1 is SGHDT and CDR2 is YYEEEE. The ends were cut back, 5 bases at V and 2 bases at J, with 21 bases in the middle. The CDR3 spans 17 residues. Sequencing used PBMCs. V usage is TRBV5-6 and J usage is TRBJ2-3; D is unclear. The sequence was collected from a man aged 25 to 40 in good health and CMV-seropositive. The DNA of the CDR3 is TGTGCCAGCAGTTTCCACCTCAAGCGAAGCTACACAGATACGCAGTATTTT. Residues: CASSFHLKRSYTDTQYF.